The rows below give T cell receptor beta chains drawn from one sample of a study of CD8+CD57+ T cells in acquired aplastic anemia. TCRdb re-derived calls from the reads in MiXCR, one entry per CDR3 protein. The sample has over 150,000 distinct CDR3 sequences, about two thirds seen once. Sequencing was performed on sorted CD4+, CD8+, or CD8+CD57+ T cells (not recorded which) from PBMCs. All receptors derive from a human donor with aplastic anemia. CDR3s include the opening cysteine and the closing phenylalanine or tryptophan. Fields, in order: D gene, J gene, V gene, clone size, CDR3 DNA, CDR3 protein. D genes are given only for firm matches. Rows may omit the clone size; those that give it use once, few, many or a size class.

>-|TRBJ2-3|TRBV5-1|-
TGCGCCAGCTCGTCGGCAGGGGCTAGCACAGATACGCAGTATTTT
CASSSAGASTDTQYF
>-|TRBJ2-7|TRBV29-1|few
TGCAGCGTTTGGGACTTTTACGAGCAGTACTTC
CSVWDFYEQYF
>-|TRBJ1-1|TRBV24-1|-
TGTGCCACCCGCGGACAGTACACTGAAGCTTTCTTT
CATRGQYTEAFF
>TRBD2|TRBJ2-5|TRBV20-1|many
TGCAGTGCTAGAGATGGCGGGGGGGGGGAGACCCAGTACTTC
CSARDGGGGETQYF
>-|TRBJ2-5|TRBV7-7|-
TGTGCCAGCAGCCTACAGGGTGGGCAAGAGACCGAGTACTTC
CASSLQGGQETEYF
>-|TRBJ1-4|TRBV28|few
TGTGCCAGCAGTTTGGGGGGATGGCGGAATGAAAAACTGTTTTTT
CASSLGGWRNEKLFF
>TRBD2|TRBJ2-1|TRBV10-1|-
TGCGCCAGCAGTGGAAATAGCGGGAGCTTAGTCAATGAGCGGTTCTTC
CASSGNSGSLVNERFF
>-|TRBJ2-1|TRBV24-1|many
TGTGCCACCAGTGCCGCGGAGGCAGTAGGTAGAACTGAGCAGTTCTTC
CATSAAEAVGRTEQFF
>TRBD1|TRBJ2-7|TRBV7-8|-
TGTGCCAGCAGCTTTTCCCCGGGACAGGGTGCGGGGGAGCAGTACTTC
CASSFSPGQGAGEQYF
>-|TRBJ2-1|TRBV25-1|-
TGTGCCAGCAGCGCGGCCGCGAGCGATGAGCAGTTCTTC
CASSAAASDEQFF
>-|TRBJ2-7|TRBV7-6|once
TGTGCCAGCAGCTTAGCGTTGGGCAGTTCCTACGAGCAGTACTTC
CASSLALGSSYEQYF
>TRBD1|TRBJ2-7|TRBV7-2|-
TGTGCCAGCAGCTTAGCTTGGGACAGCAGTGGCGAGCAGTACTTC
CASSLAWDSSGEQYF
>TRBD1|TRBJ1-1|TRBV12-3/TRBV12-4|once
TGTGCCAGCAAATCGACAGGGGAGGTATCTGCCTTCTTT
CASKSTGEVSAFF
>-|TRBJ2-7|TRBV29-1|-
TGCAGCGTTGAAGAAGGACGTCATGGCCACTCCAACTACGAGCAGTACTTC
CSVEEGRHGHSNYEQYF
>-|TRBJ2-5|TRBV7-2|-
TGTGCCAGCAGCTTAGGGGCGGGGAGGATCGAGACCCAGTACTTC
CASSLGAGRIETQYF
>-|TRBJ1-4|TRBV7-9|-
TGTGCCAGCAGCTCTCCGGATGAAAAACTGTTTTTT
CASSSPDEKLFF
>-|TRBJ2-5|TRBV7-2|-
TGTGCCAGCAGCTCCCGGTGGGGTCCAGAGACCCAGTACTTC
CASSSRWGPETQYF
>-|TRBJ2-5|TRBV20-1|few
TGCAGTGCTTCAAGGACGCGGGGGACCCAGTACTTC
CSASRTRGTQYF
>-|TRBJ2-7|TRBV29-1|few
TGCAGCGTTGAAGATCAGGGGTCGTCATACGAGCAGTACTTC
CSVEDQGSSYEQYF
>-|TRBJ1-4|TRBV24-1|-
TGTGCCACCACCTGCCGGGTCCCCCAGATTTTT
CATTCRVPQIF
>-|TRBJ2-7|TRBV7-9|-
TGTGCCAGCAGTTGGGTGTTAGAGGACGAGCAGTACTTC
CASSWVLEDEQYF
>TRBD2|TRBJ2-7|TRBV10-3|-
TGTGCCATCAGTGAGCCGTCAGCGGGGGCCTACGAGCAGTACTTC
CAISEPSAGAYEQYF
>TRBD1|TRBJ2-3|TRBV10-3|-
TGTGCCATCAGGGGGCGGACAGGGGCAAGGACAGATACGCAGTATTTT
CAIRGRTGARTDTQYF
>-|TRBJ1-4|TRBV7-9|-
TGTGCCAGCAGCTTAGAAGCGGTTGGGGCAGGGATTGAAAAACTGTTTTTT
CASSLEAVGAGIEKLFF
>-|TRBJ2-1|TRBV6-2/TRBV6-3|many
TGTGCCAGCAGTTACTTCGCCGGGGTGCCCTACAATGAGCAGTTCTTC
CASSYFAGVPYNEQFF
>-|TRBJ1-6|TRBV20-1|-
TGCAGTGCTAGAGCTGCCTTATTGGACGATTCACCCCTCCACTTT
CSARAALLDDSPLHF
>-|TRBJ2-2|TRBV5-1|-
TGCGCCAGCAGTAAAGGAGGGGGCTTCGGGGAGCTGCTTTTT
CASSKGGGFGELLF
>-|TRBJ2-5|TRBV4-3|-
TGCGCCAGCAGCCAAGATTCCCAGTACTTC
CASSQDSQYF
>-|TRBJ2-1|TRBV24-1|-
TGTGCCACCAGTGATTCCTTCGGAGTGGTGAATGAGCAGTTCTTC
CATSDSFGVVNEQFF
>-|TRBJ2-7|TRBV15|-
TGTGCCACCAGCAGAGATCGTGCACTACAGGGCCGGGAGCAGTACTTC
CATSRDRALQGREQYF
>TRBD1|TRBJ1-1|TRBV5-1|-
TGCGCCAGCAGCTTGCAGGGACAGGGTTTCACTGAAGCTTTCTTT
CASSLQGQGFTEAFF
>-|TRBJ1-1|TRBV4-2|-
TGTGCCAGCAGTCTAAAGACGGTGGGGGATGAAGCTTTCTTT
CASSLKTVGDEAFF
>-|TRBJ2-3|TRBV7-3|few
TGTGCCAGCAGCCGGGGTGGCGGCACAGATACGCAGTATTTT
CASSRGGGTDTQYF
>-|TRBJ2-7|TRBV5-1|many
TGCGCCAGCAGCGGCGTCTCCTACGAGCAGTACTTC
CASSGVSYEQYF
>-|TRBJ1-1|TRBV4-3|many
TGCGCCAGCAGCCAAGATAGGGGAGCCATGAACACTGAAGCTTTCTTT
CASSQDRGAMNTEAFF
>TRBD1|TRBJ2-7|TRBV5-5|-
TGTGCCAGCAGCTTCGGACAGGGACGGTACGAGCAGTACTTC
CASSFGQGRYEQYF
>-|TRBJ2-1|TRBV24-1|-
TGTGCCACCAGTGAAGGCTACTACAATGAGCAGTTCTTC
CATSEGYYNEQFF